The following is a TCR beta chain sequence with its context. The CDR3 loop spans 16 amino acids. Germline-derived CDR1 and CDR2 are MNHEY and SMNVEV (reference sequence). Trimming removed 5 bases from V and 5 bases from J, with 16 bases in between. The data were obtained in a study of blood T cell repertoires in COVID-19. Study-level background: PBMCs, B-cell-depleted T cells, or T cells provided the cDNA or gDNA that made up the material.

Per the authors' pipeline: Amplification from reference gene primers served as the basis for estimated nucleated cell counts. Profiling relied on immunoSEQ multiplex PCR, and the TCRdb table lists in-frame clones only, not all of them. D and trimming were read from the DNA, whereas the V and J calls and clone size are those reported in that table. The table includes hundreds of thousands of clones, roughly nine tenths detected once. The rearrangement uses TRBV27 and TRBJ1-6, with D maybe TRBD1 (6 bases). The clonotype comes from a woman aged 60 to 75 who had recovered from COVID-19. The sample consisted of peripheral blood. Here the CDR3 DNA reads TGTGCCAGCAGTGGACCCCGACAGGCAGATAATTCACCCCTCCACTTT. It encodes CASSGPRQADNSPLHF.